Listed below are T cell receptor beta chains from one sample, sequenced in a study of CD8 T cells in ankylosing spondylitis. TCRdb processed the 5' RACE reads anew with MiXCR; each CDR3 protein has one entry. This sample has under 300,000 distinct CDR3 sequences, with about 10% found just once. Sequencing was performed on blood, either unsorted or a sorted T cell fraction (not recorded which). The receptors come from a male donor with ankylosing spondylitis or in good health (not recorded which). Each CDR3 is given with its conserved first and last residue. D genes are given only for firm matches. For some rows the clone size is stated as once, few or many, or as a class when expanded; others skip it.

D gene	CDR3 length	J gene	clone size	V gene	CDR3 protein	CDR3 DNA
NA	12	TRBJ1-1	many	TRBV12-3/TRBV12-4	CASSPRGAEAFF	TGTGCCAGCAGCCCACGGGGGGCAGAAGCTTTCTTT
NA	14	TRBJ1-5	NA	TRBV2	CASSEGGGSQPQHF	TGTGCCAGCAGTGAAGGTGGGGGGAGTCAGCCCCAGCATTTT
NA	15	TRBJ1-5	few	TRBV27	CASSLAGGANQPQHF	TGTGCCAGCAGTTTAGCTGGGGGCGCAAACCAGCCCCAGCATTTT
NA	13	TRBJ2-3	many	TRBV5-1	CASGTSNTDTQYF	TGCGCCAGCGGGACTTCCAACACAGATACGCAGTATTTT
NA	15	TRBJ1-3	many	TRBV12-3/TRBV12-4	CASTPMRSSGNTIYF	TGTGCCAGCACCCCCATGAGATCCTCTGGAAACACCATATATTTT
TRBD2	15	TRBJ2-1	NA	TRBV27	CASSFAGLVYNEQFF	TGTGCCAGCAGTTTTGCCGGACTAGTTTACAATGAGCAGTTCTTC
NA	13	TRBJ2-3	many	TRBV7-8	CASSPPRLDTQYF	TGTGCCAGCAGCCCCCCCCGTCTAGATACGCAGTATTTT
TRBD2	14	TRBJ2-1	many	TRBV9	CASSVSGGDNEQFF	TGTGCCAGCAGCGTTAGCGGGGGGGACAATGAGCAGTTCTTC
TRBD2	19	TRBJ2-7	NA	TRBV20-1	CSGHSGLAAGSTLSYEQYF	TGCAGTGGTCATTCAGGACTAGCAGCAGGTTCTACCCTCTCCTACGAGCAGTACTTC
NA	13	TRBJ1-2	many	TRBV7-2	CASSLQVGYGYTF	TGTGCCAGCAGCTTACAGGTCGGGTATGGCTACACCTTC
TRBD1	13	TRBJ2-4	many	TRBV29-1	CSFAEGARNIQYF	TGCAGCTTCGCAGAGGGGGCAAGAAACATTCAGTACTTC
NA	15	TRBJ2-5	many	TRBV5-5	CASSLEPEAVETQYF	TGTGCCAGCAGCTTGGAACCGGAGGCCGTAGAGACCCAGTACTTC
TRBD1	13	TRBJ2-3	few	TRBV12-3/TRBV12-4	CATRQGGGDTQYF	TGTGCCACCAGACAGGGGGGCGGAGATACGCAGTATTTT
TRBD2	14	TRBJ2-3	NA	TRBV5-1	CASRVGGGRDTQYF	TGCGCCAGCAGGGTCGGGGGAGGGCGAGATACGCAGTATTTT
TRBD1	17	TRBJ2-7	few	TRBV6-1	CASSTYRGAGSSYEQYF	TGTGCCAGCAGTACATACAGGGGCGCAGGAAGCTCCTACGAGCAGTACTTC
NA	15	TRBJ2-3	NA	TRBV12-3/TRBV12-4	CASSFLGYRFYTQYF	TGTGCCAGCAGTTTTCTAGGGTATAGGTTTTATACGCAGTATTTT
NA	13	TRBJ1-2	many	TRBV28	CASSSEAYYGYTF	TGTGCCAGCAGTTCGGAAGCTTACTATGGCTACACCTTC
NA	13	TRBJ2-5	many	TRBV20-1	CSAREVSKETQYF	TGCAGTGCTAGGGAGGTCAGCAAAGAGACCCAGTACTTC
TRBD1	16	TRBJ2-5	many	TRBV5-1	CASSFFSAGQEETQYF	TGCGCCAGCAGCTTCTTTTCTGCGGGACAGGAAGAGACCCAGTACTTC
TRBD1	15	TRBJ2-5	NA	TRBV10-2	CASTDHRGLQETQYF	TGCGCCAGCACCGACCACAGGGGGCTCCAAGAGACCCAGTACTTC
TRBD2	14	TRBJ2-7	many	TRBV20-1	CSASLAGGTYEQYF	TGCAGTGCTAGTTTAGCGGGAGGAACTTACGAGCAGTACTTC
NA	12	TRBJ2-5	many	TRBV29-1	CSVDRAQETQYF	TGCAGCGTTGACAGGGCCCAAGAGACCCAGTACTTC
TRBD2	16	TRBJ2-1	many	TRBV9	CASSPGLRLQNNEQFF	TGTGCCAGCAGCCCGGGACTACGCCTTCAGAACAATGAGCAGTTCTTC
NA	15	TRBJ1-1	few	TRBV12-3/TRBV12-4	CASSAGVRLNTEAFF	TGTGCCAGCAGTGCCGGTGTTAGGCTGAACACTGAAGCTTTCTTT
NA	19	TRBJ2-1	few	TRBV7-6	CASSETSWLPKSSYNEQFF	TGTGCCAGCAGCGAGACTAGTTGGCTTCCTAAAAGCTCCTACAATGAGCAGTTCTTC
TRBD2	14	TRBJ2-1	many	TRBV5-1	CASSPGLARLGQFF	TGCGCCAGCAGCCCGGGACTAGCGCGTCTGGGGCAGTTCTTC
TRBD2	15	TRBJ2-1	many	TRBV20-1	CSATPGTSGRREQFF	TGCAGTGCTACCCCCGGGACTAGCGGGAGAAGGGAGCAGTTCTTC